The sequence of this T cell receptor (beta chain) was determined in a study of cytomegalovirus exposure and HLA in healthy donors. Study-level background: Under 85% of 350 to 400 genotyped donors fell in the Caucasian-associated ancestry cluster.

Points on this clone: Its antigen remains unidentified.

Whole-study findings and limits: Within an earlier analysis, most TCR beta V segments proved productive either about 90% or about 30% of the time.

This PCR relied on a set of 60 Vbeta primers and 13 Jbeta primers. Original analysis: A follow-up analysis tallied around 80 million unique TCR beta chains, roughly 10 million shared. The table came from immunoSEQ multiplex PCR; TCRdb's copy has only in-frame clones and leaves some out. The V and J calls and clone size are taken from that table; D and trimming were inferred from the DNA. Here the sample spans around 160,000 clones, about three quarters being singletons. The CDR3 length is 15 residues. The V gene's germline CDR1 is SGHRS and CDR2 YFSETQ. V was trimmed by 4 bases and J by 2 bases, leaving 12 bases between them.

The sequenced material came from PBMCs. This rearrangement joins TRBV5-1 to TRBJ2-2; no definite D call. The receptor was derived from a man in his fifties in good health and CMV-seropositive. CDR3 residues: CASSTRLLNTGELFF. Here the CDR3 DNA reads TGCGCCAGCAGCACGCGCCTCCTCAACACCGGGGAGCTGTTTTTT.